These 26 T cell receptor beta chains came from one sample sequenced in a study of T cell responses to AZD1222 COVID-19 vaccine. Libraries were prepared by immunoSEQ multiplex PCR; TCRdb keeps only in-frame clonotypes and omits some of them. In the table there are about 180,000 clones, 90% to 95% of which are singletons. This sample comprised peripheral blood, obtained 28 days after the second AZD1222 dose. The receptors were gathered from an adult who received the AZD1222 COVID-19 vaccine.

This chain connects TRBV5-1 to TRBJ1-2; no reliable D call. Trimming took off 0 bases at V and 4 bases at J, with 10 bases between the two ends. CDR3 length equals 14 residues. Germline-derived CDR1 and CDR2 are SGHRS and YFSETQ. CDR3 region: CASSLEVGLYGYTF. The DNA of the CDR3 is TGCGCCAGCAGCTTGGAAGTAGGGCTCTATGGCTACACCTTC.

This clone was recorded only once. This rearrangement joins TRBV6-5 to TRBJ1-2; 7 bases line up with TRBD1. There are 13 residues in the CDR3. CDR1 is MNHEY and CDR2 is SVGAGI in the germline V gene. V was clipped by 6 bases and J by 8 bases; unmatched bases: 9. In DNA form, the CDR3 reads TGTGCCAGCAGACCCACAGGGGAAGGCGGCTACACCTTC. Translating it yields CASRPTGEGGYTF.

The rearrangement joins TRBV4-1 to TRBJ2-2, with 10 bases identical to TRBD2. J lost 3 bases, V lost 4 bases, and 2 bases had no gene match. Germline values: CDR1 MGHRA, CDR2 YSYEKL. The CDR3 is 15 residues long. The CDR3 here is CASSLLAGDTGELFF. In DNA, the CDR3 is TGCGCCAGCAGCCTCCTAGCGGGGGACACCGGGGAGCTGTTTTTT.

V and J are TRBV5-6 and TRBJ2-7; 10 bases fit TRBD1. Germline trimming cut 0 bases from V and 5 bases from J; bases unmatched to any gene: 2. CDR3 length equals 14 residues. Per the germline V gene, CDR1 is SGHDT and CDR2 is YYEEEE. The CDR3 coding sequence is TGTGCCAGCAGCTTGGGGGACAGGGGCCACGAGCAGTACTTC. As protein: CASSLGDRGHEQYF. Looking up the rest from reference TRBV5-6 and TRBJ2-7 gives the full variable domain: DAGVTQSPTHLIKTRGQQVTLRCSPKSGHDTVSWYQQALGQGPQFIFQYYEEEERQRGNFPDRFSGHQFPNYSSELNVNALLLGDSALYLCASSLGDRGHEQYFGPGTRLTVT.

This chain joins TRBV12-3 or TRBV12-4 and TRBJ1-3; D gene uncertain. The CDR3 runs 13 residues. V was pared by 4 bases and J by 4 bases, with 8 bases between. CDR3: CASSWYSGNTIYF. DNA for the CDR3: TGTGCCAGCAGTTGGTATTCGGGAAACACCATATATTTT.

The V gene is TRBV11-2, the J gene TRBJ2-7, with 7 bases matching TRBD1. The V gene end was trimmed by 5 bases and the J gene end by 6 bases; junction bases not matched to a gene: 7. The CDR3 is 13 amino acids. Germline-derived CDR1 and CDR2 are SGHAT and FQNNGV. The CDR3 DNA reads TGTGCCAGCAGCCACAGGGGTTTGGTCGAGCAGTACTTC. Amino acids: CASSHRGLVEQYF.

The chain joins TRBV6-5 to TRBJ2-3; D unclear. Trimming cost V 2 bases and J 6 bases, with 15 bases left between them. CDR3 length: 15 residues. Germline V CDR1 and CDR2: MNHEY, SVGAGI. The CDR3 here is CASSYGGPLGDTQYF. The CDR3 nucleotides are TGTGCCAGCAGTTACGGTGGACCATTAGGGGATACGCAGTATTTT.

V is TRBV27 and J is TRBJ1-2; TRBD1 aligns across 7 bases. Germline values: CDR1 MNHEY, CDR2 SMNVEV (reference sequence). This CDR3 is 15 amino acids long. J was trimmed by 4 bases and V by 5 bases; bases with no gene match: 10. The CDR3 spells CASSNAPGGFYGYTF. The CDR3 DNA is TGTGCCAGCAGTAACGCCCCAGGGGGTTTCTATGGCTACACCTTC.

This sequence joins TRBV19 and TRBJ2-7; 8 bases map to TRBD1. This CDR3 is 13 amino acids long. Trimming at V came to 5 bases and at J to 4 bases, leaving 4 bases not matched to a gene. Germline V gene sequence: CDR1 LNHDA, CDR2 SQIVND (reference sequence). CDR3 region: CASSVRQGYEQYF. For the CDR3, the DNA is TGTGCCAGTAGTGTACGACAGGGGTACGAGCAGTACTTC. The entire variable domain, with the rest obtained from reference TRBV19 and TRBJ2-7, is as follows: DGGITQSPKYLFRKEGQNVTLSCEQNLNHDAMYWYRQDPGQGLRLIYYSQIVNDFQKGDIAEGYSVSREKKESFPLTVTSAQKNPTAFYLCASSVRQGYEQYFGPGTRLTVT.

The chain couples TRBV5-1 to TRBJ2-3; TRBD1 is a possible D gene (5 bases). The CDR3 runs 14 residues. V gave up 0 bases and J gave up 1 base, with 6 bases separating them. Germline V gene data show CDR1 as SGHRS and CDR2 as YFSETQ. CDR3 residues: CASSLEGGTDTQYF. Here the CDR3 DNA reads TGCGCCAGCAGCTTGGAAGGGGGCACAGATACGCAGTATTTT.

This clone was picked up one time. The gene calls are TRBV19 and TRBJ2-5; 12 nucleotides agree with TRBD2. Looked up from germline, CDR1 is LNHDA and CDR2 is SQIVND (reference sequence). CDR3 length: 15 residues. V shed 5 bases and J 4 bases; nucleotides not matched to a gene: 5. In DNA, the CDR3 is TGTGCCAGTAGTGCCGGACTAGCGGGACTAGAGACCCAGTACTTC. Translated: CASSAGLAGLETQYF.

V is TRBV12-3 or TRBV12-4 and J is TRBJ1-2, with a possible D match to TRBD1 (6 bases). Trimming cost V 7 bases and J 4 bases, with 10 bases left between them. The CDR3 covers 12 residues. CDR3 nucleotide sequence: TGTGCCAGCAACAGGGATGGCTATGGCTACACCTTC. It specifies CASNRDGYGYTF.

This rearrangement joins TRBV18 to TRBJ1-5; D ambiguous. The germline V gene encodes CDR1 KGHSH and CDR2 LQKENI. The germline V and J ends were trimmed by 0 bases and 0 bases, with 12 bases remaining between them. CDR3 size: 17 residues. The CDR3 is CASSPPIRFNSNQPQHF. The CDR3 DNA reads as TGTGCCAGCTCACCACCGATCCGCTTCAATAGCAATCAGCCCCAGCATTTT.

The chain links TRBV7-9 to TRBJ1-2; D is perhaps TRBD1 (5 bases). CDR3 length: 13 amino acids. The germline gives CDR1 SEHNR, CDR2 FQNEAQ (reference sequence). V was cut by 5 bases and J by 8 bases, with 15 bases left in between. In nucleotides, the CDR3 is TGTGCCAGCAGCCGTGACAGAGCCGGGGGCTACACCTTC. Protein: CASSRDRAGGYTF.

This clone turned up a few times. The chain joins TRBV27 to TRBJ1-6, with D perhaps TRBD1 (5 bases). Germline V lookup: CDR1 MNHEY, CDR2 SMNVEV (reference sequence). This CDR3 region has 15 residues. V was pared by 4 bases and J by 10 bases, with 17 bases between. The chain's CDR3 is CASSSSKERDSPLHF. Here the CDR3 DNA reads TGTGCCAGCAGTTCTTCTAAGGAGAGGGACTCACCCCTCCACTTT.

The genes are TRBV5-6 and TRBJ2-1, with D possibly TRBD2 on 5 matching bases. Trimming cost V 2 bases and J 4 bases, with 10 bases left between them. CDR3 length: 14 residues. In germline, CDR1 is SGHDT, CDR2 YYEEEE. This CDR3 is CASSLIGDYNEQFF. CDR3 bases: TGTGCCAGCAGCTTAATCGGGGATTACAATGAGCAGTTCTTC.

This sequence joins TRBV30 and TRBJ1-5, with no clear D. Germline V gene data show CDR1 as GTSNPN and CDR2 as SVGIG (reference sequence). The CDR3 spans 12 residues. With 5 bases removed from V and 1 base from J, the gap between germline ends came to 6 bases. The CDR3 here is CAWSYSNQPQHF. DNA of the CDR3: TGTGCCTGGTCCTACAGCAATCAGCCCCAGCATTTT.

To note about this clone: The sample holds other DNA sequences that translate to the same CDR3. The chain joins TRBV11-2 to TRBJ2-2, with a tentative D call TRBD2 (7 bases). The CDR3 runs to 18 residues. From germline, CDR1 is SGHAT and CDR2 FQNNGV. Trimming removed 6 bases from V and 5 bases from J, with 25 bases in between. CDR3 DNA: TGTGCCAGCAGTTCCCTCGGAGGGGGAGGGAGGGTGACCGGGGAGCTGTTTTTT. Encoded protein: CASSSLGGGGRVTGELFF.

The rearrangement links TRBV9 to TRBJ1-1, with TRBD1 as a possible D gene (5 bases). The length of the CDR3 is 13 residues. Trimming took 0 bases from V and 4 from J, leaving 7 bases between them. From germline, CDR1 is SGDLS and CDR2 YYNGEE. The CDR3 sequence is CASSVVGTTEAFF. The CDR3 DNA sequence: TGTGCCAGCAGCGTAGTAGGGACCACTGAAGCTTTCTTT.

The rearrangement uses TRBV2 and TRBJ2-2; TRBD1 might be the D (5 bases). With 9 bases removed from V and 2 bases from J, the gap between germline ends came to 13 bases. CDR1 is SNHLY, CDR2 FYNNEI, per germline. The CDR3 has 14 residues. As DNA, the CDR3 is TGTGCCAGAGAGGACAATCCAAACACCGGGGAGCTGTTTTTT. Translated, it gives CAREDNPNTGELFF.

The chain recombines TRBV7-3 with TRBJ2-5; D is perhaps TRBD2 (6 bases). Trimming pared 2 bases from V and 1 base from J, leaving 8 bases between. The CDR3 is 14 residues long. The germline V gene has CDR1 SGHTA and CDR2 FQGTGA. CDR3 DNA: TGTGCCAGCAGCTTAGGGGGGTTCCAAGAGACCCAGTACTTC. It specifies CASSLGGFQETQYF.

This chain links TRBV2 with TRBJ1-2, with D possibly being TRBD1 (5 bases). V lost 0 bases to trimming and J lost 5 bases, with 10 bases between them. Germline-derived CDR1 and CDR2 are SNHLY and FYNNEI. The length of the CDR3 is 14 residues. As DNA, the CDR3 is TGTGCCAGCAGTGAAGCCCCTCAGGGATATGGCTACACCTTC. The encoded protein is CASSEAPQGYGYTF. Using reference TRBV2 and TRBJ1-2 for the parts outside the CDR3, the full variable domain is EPEVTQTPSHQVTQMGQEVILRCVPISNHLYFYWYRQILGQKVEFLVSFYNNEISEKSEIFDDQFSVERPDGSNFTLKIRSTKLEDSAMYFCASSEAPQGYGYTFGSGTRLTVV.

This clone was seen only a few times. This chain joins TRBV12-3 or TRBV12-4 and TRBJ2-7; D is perhaps TRBD2 (6 bases). The ends were cut back, 6 bases at V and 4 bases at J, with 10 bases in the middle. This CDR3 has 12 residues. CDR3 sequence: CASRTAGYEQYF. The CDR3 DNA sequence: TGTGCCAGCAGAACAGCGGGTTACGAGCAGTACTTC.

The chain uses TRBV28 and TRBJ1-3; the D gene is possibly TRBD1 (5 bases). The CDR3 extends over 15 amino acids. From germline, CDR1 is MDHEN and CDR2 SYDVKM. The V gene lost 6 bases and the J gene lost 0 bases, with 12 bases spanning the gap. CDR3 protein: CASSRDGTSGNTIYF. The DNA of the CDR3 is TGTGCCAGCAGCAGGGACGGCACCTCTGGAAACACCATATATTTT. The variable domain in full, completed from reference TRBV28 and TRBJ1-3, reads DVKVTQSSRYLVKRTGEKVFLECVQDMDHENMFWYRQDPGLGLRLIYFSYDVKMKEKGDIPEGYSVSREKKERFSLILESASTNQTSMYLCASSRDGTSGNTIYFGEGSWLTVV.

The chain joins TRBV11-3 to TRBJ2-3; TRBD1 is a possible D gene (5 bases). Trimming left V 0 bases short and J 0 bases short, with 13 bases between. This CDR3 spans 17 amino acids. Germline-derived CDR1 and CDR2 are SGHNT and YENEEA. The CDR3, as DNA: TGTGCCAGCAGCTTAGAGACAGCCGCCTTTAGCACAGATACGCAGTATTTT. Protein: CASSLETAAFSTDTQYF.

The chain joins TRBV7-9 to TRBJ1-2, with 10 bases lining up with TRBD1. V dropped 4 bases and J dropped 8; count of bases not matched to a gene: 16. Germline V gene sequence: CDR1 SEHNR, CDR2 FQNEAQ (reference sequence). CDR3 size: 17 residues. The CDR3 protein is CASSSHSGTGDLGGYTF. The CDR3 coding sequence is TGTGCCAGCAGCTCCCATAGCGGGACAGGGGATTTGGGGGGCTACACCTTC.